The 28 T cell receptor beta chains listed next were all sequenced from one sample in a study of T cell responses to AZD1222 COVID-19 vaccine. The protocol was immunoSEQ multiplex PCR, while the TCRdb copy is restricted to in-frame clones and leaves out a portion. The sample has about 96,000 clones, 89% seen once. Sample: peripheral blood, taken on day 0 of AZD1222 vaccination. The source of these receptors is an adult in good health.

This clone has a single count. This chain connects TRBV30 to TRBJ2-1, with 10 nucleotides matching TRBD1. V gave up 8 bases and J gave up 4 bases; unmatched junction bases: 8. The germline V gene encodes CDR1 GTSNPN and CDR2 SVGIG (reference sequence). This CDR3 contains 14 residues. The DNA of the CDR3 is TGTGCCGGAAATCCGGGACAGGGGTACAATGAGCAGTTCTTC. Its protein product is CAGNPGQGYNEQFF.

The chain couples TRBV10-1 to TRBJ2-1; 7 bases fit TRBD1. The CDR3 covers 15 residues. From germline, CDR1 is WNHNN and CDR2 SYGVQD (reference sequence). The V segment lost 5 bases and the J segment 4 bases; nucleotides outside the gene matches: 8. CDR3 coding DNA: TGCGCCAGCAGTCATCCGGGACAGAGTTACAATGAGCAGTTCTTC. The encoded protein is CASSHPGQSYNEQFF.

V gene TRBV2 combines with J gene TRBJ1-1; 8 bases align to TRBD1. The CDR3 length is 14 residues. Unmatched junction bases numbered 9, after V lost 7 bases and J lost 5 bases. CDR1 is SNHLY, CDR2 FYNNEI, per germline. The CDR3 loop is CASNFYRGDTEAFF. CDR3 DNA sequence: TGTGCCAGCAATTTCTACAGGGGGGATACTGAAGCTTTCTTT.

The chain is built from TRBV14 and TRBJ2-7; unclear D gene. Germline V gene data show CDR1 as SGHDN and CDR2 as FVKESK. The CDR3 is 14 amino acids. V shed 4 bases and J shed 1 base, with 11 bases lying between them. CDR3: CASSLLGPSYEQYF. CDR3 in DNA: TGTGCCAGCAGCCTTTTAGGGCCATCCTACGAGCAGTACTTC. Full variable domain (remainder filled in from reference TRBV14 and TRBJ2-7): EAGVTQFPSHSVIEKGQTVTLRCDPISGHDNLYWYRRVMGKEIKFLLHFVKESKQDESGMPNNRFLAERTGGTYSTLKVQPAELEDSGVYFCASSLLGPSYEQYFGPGTRLTVT.

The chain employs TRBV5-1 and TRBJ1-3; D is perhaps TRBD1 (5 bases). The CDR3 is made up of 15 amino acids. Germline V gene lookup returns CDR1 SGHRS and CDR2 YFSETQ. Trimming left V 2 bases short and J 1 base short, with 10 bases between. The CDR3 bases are TGCGCCAGCAGCTTCGCGGGGGGGTCTGGAAACACCATATATTTT. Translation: CASSFAGGSGNTIYF.

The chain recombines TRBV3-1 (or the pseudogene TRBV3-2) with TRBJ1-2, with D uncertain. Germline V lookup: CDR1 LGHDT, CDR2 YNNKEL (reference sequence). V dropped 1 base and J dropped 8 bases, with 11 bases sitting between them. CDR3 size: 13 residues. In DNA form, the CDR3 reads TGTGCCAGCAGCCAAGGGGTAGAAAGGGGCTACACCTTC. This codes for CASSQGVERGYTF.

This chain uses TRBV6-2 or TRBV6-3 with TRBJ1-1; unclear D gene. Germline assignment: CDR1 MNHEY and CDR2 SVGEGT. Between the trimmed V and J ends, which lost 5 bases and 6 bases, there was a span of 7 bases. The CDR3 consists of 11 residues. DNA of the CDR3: TGTGCCAGCAGTCGCACGTCTGAAGCTTTCTTT. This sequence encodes CASSRTSEAFF.

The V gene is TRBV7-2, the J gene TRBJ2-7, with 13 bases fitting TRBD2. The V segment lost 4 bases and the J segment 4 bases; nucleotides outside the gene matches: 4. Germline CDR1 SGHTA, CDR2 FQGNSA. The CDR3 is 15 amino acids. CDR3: CASSWTSGGPYEQYF. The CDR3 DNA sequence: TGTGCCAGCAGCTGGACTAGCGGGGGCCCGTACGAGCAGTACTTC.

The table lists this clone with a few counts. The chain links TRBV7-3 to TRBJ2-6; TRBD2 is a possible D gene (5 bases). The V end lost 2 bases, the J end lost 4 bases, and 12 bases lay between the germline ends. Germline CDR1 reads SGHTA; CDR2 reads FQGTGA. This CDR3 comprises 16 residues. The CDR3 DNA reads TGTGCCAGCAGCTTAGGAGCGGATCCCGGGGCCAACGTCCTGACTTTC. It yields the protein CASSLGADPGANVLTF.

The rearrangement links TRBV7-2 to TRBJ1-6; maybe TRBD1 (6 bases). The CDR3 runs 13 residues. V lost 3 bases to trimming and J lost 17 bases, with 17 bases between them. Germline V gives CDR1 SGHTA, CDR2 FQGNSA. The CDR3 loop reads CASSFTGGQVVHF. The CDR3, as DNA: TGTGCCAGCAGCTTCACTGGGGGCCAGGTTGTCCACTTT.

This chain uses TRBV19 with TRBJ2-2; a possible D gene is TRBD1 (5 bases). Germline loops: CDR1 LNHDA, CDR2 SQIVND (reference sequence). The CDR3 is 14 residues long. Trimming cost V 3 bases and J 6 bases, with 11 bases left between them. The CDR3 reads CASSIPGIAGELFF. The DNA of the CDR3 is TGTGCCAGTAGTATCCCAGGGATTGCCGGGGAGCTGTTTTTT.

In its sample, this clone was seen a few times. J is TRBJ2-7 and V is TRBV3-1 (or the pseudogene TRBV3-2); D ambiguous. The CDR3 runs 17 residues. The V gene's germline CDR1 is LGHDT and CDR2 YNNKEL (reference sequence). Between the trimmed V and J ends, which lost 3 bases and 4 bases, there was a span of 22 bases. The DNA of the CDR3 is TGTGCCAGCAGCCAGCCCACAGAGGTCTCCCCCCTATACGAGCAGTACTTC. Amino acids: CASSQPTEVSPLYEQYF.

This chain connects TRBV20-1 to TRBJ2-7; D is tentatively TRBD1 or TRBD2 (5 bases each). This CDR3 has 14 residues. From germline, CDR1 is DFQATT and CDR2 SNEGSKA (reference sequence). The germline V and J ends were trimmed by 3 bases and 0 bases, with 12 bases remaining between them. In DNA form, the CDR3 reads TGCAGTGCTAGTCGGGGCACCAGCTCCTACGAGCAGTACTTC. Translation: CSASRGTSSYEQYF.

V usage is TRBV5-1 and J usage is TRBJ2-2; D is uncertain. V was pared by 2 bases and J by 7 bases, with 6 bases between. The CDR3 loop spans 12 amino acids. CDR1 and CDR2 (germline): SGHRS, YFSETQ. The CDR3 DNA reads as TGCGCCAGCAGCTTAAGTCGCGGGGAGCTGTTTTTT. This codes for CASSLSRGELFF.

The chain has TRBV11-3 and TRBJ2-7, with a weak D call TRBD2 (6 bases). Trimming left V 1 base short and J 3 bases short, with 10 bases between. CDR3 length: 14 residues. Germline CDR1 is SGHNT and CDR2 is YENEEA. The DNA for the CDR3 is TGTGCCAGCAGCTTAGGACCGGGGGACTACGAGCAGTACTTC. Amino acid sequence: CASSLGPGDYEQYF.

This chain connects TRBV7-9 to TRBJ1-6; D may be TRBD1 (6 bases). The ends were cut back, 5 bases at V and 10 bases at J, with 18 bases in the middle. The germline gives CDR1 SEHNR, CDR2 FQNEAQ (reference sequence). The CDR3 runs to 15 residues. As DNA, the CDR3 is TGTGCCAGCAGCCTCGAAGGTTCACAGGGCTCACCCCTCCACTTT. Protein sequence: CASSLEGSQGSPLHF.

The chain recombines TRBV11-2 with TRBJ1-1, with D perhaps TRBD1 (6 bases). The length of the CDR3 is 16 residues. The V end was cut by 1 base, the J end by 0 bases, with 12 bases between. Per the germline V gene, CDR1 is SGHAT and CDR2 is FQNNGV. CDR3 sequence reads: CASSLVGGLMNTEAFF. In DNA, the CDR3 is TGTGCCAGCAGCTTAGTCGGGGGGCTAATGAACACTGAAGCTTTCTTT.

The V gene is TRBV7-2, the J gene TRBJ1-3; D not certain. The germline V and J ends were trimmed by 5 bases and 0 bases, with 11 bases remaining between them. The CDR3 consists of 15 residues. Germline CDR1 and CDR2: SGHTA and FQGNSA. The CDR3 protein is CASSLRPSSGNTIYF. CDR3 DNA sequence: TGTGCCAGCAGCCTGCGACCGAGCTCTGGAAACACCATATATTTT.

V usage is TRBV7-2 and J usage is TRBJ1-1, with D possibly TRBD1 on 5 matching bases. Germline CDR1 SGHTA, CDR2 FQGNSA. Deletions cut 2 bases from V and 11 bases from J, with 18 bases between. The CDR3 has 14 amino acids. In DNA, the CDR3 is TGTGCCAGCAGCTTAAGGCTCGGGACCGAGTGGGCTTTCTTT. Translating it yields CASSLRLGTEWAFF.

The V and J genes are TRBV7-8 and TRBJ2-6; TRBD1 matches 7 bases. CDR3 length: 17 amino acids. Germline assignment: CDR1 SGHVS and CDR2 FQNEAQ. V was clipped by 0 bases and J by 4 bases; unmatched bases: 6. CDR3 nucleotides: TGTGCCAGCAGCTTAGCCAAGGGGGCAACAGGGGCCAACGTCCTGACTTTC. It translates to CASSLAKGATGANVLTF.

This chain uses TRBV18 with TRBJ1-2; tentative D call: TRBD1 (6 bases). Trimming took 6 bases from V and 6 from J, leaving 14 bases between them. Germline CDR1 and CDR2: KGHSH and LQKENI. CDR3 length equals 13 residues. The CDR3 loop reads CASSPRDTDGYTF. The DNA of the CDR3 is TGTGCCAGCTCCCCCCGGGACACCGATGGCTACACCTTC.

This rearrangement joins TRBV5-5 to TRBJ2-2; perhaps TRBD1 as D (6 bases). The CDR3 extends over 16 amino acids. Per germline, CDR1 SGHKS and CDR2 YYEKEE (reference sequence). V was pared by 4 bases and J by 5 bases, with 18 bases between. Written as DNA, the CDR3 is TGTGCCAGCAGCACAGACCAGGGGTACCAGACCGGGGAGCTGTTTTTT. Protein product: CASSTDQGYQTGELFF.

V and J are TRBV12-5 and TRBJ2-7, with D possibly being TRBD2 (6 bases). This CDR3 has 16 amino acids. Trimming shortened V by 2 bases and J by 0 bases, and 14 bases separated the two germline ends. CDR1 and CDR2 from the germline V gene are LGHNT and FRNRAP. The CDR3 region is CASGLRLSGSSYEQYF. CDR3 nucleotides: TGTGCTAGTGGTTTGAGACTTAGCGGTAGCTCCTACGAGCAGTACTTC.

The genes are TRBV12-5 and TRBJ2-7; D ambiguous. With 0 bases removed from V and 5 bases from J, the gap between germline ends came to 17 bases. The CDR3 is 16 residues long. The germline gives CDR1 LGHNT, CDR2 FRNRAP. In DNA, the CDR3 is TGTGCTAGTGGTTTGGTAATACAGCCCCTCTTCCACGAGCAGTACTTC. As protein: CASGLVIQPLFHEQYF.

CDR3 sequence: CAWSVSRGLIAYGYTF. CDR3 nucleotide sequence: TGTGCCTGGAGTGTAAGCAGGGGACTCATCGCGTATGGCTACACCTTC. The chain is built from TRBV30 and TRBJ1-2; maybe TRBD1 (6 bases). The CDR3 runs to 16 residues. Germline values: CDR1 GTSNPN, CDR2 SVGIG (reference sequence). V was clipped by 0 bases and J by 5 bases, with 19 bases between them.

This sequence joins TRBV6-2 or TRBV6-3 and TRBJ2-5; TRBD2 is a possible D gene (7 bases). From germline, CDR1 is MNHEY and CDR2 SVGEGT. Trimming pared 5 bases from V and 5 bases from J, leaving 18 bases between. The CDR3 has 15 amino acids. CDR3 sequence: CASSPHGGGEETQYF. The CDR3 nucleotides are TGTGCCAGCAGTCCCCACGGCGGGGGCGAGGAGACCCAGTACTTC.

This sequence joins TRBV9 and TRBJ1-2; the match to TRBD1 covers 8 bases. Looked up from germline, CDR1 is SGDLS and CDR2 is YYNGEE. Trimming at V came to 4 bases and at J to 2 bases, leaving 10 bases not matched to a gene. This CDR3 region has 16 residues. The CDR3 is CASSSRQGMVNYGYTF. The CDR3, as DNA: TGTGCCAGCAGCTCCCGACAGGGGATGGTAAACTATGGCTACACCTTC.

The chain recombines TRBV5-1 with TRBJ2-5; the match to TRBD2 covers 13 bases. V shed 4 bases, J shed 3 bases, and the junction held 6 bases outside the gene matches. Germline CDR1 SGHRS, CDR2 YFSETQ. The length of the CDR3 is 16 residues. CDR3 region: CASSIFGTSGEETQYF. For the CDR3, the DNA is TGCGCCAGCAGCATCTTCGGGACTAGCGGGGAAGAGACCCAGTACTTC.